The clone carrying this T cell receptor beta chain occurred once. These data originate in a study of blood T cell repertoires in COVID-19. Losses at the gene ends were 8 bases for V and 4 bases for J; bases not matched to a gene: 9. In germline, CDR1 is MNHEY, CDR2 SVGAGI. The CDR3 covers 15 residues. Clones were read by immunoSEQ multiplex PCR, and TCRdb kept only the in-frame ones, dropping some. The table has approximately 190,000 clones, around 86% seen once. The sequence was collected from a woman in her 40s with acute or convalescent COVID-19. The sequencing input was peripheral blood. The chain uses TRBV6-5 and TRBJ2-1, with 9 bases lining up with TRBD2. The CDR3 loop is CASHSRRGGYNEQFF. The CDR3, as DNA: TGTGCCAGCCACTCTCGGCGGGGGGGTTACAATGAGCAGTTCTTC.